The present entry profiles one T cell receptor beta chain with its context. Antigen specificity is unknown. The data were obtained in a study of cytomegalovirus exposure and HLA in healthy donors. Study-level background: HLA-typed donors were the source of approximately 80 million unique TCRs, which an early data release held. Broader study findings: As immune exposure information, only CMV serostatus was available.

This CDR3 contains 13 residues. The V gene's germline CDR1 is SGHTA and CDR2 FQGNSA. V was cut by 4 bases and J by 4 bases, with 8 bases left in between. PCR used 60 Vbeta primers and 13 Jbeta primers. The method was immunoSEQ multiplex PCR; TCRdb's version includes in-frame clones alone and lacks a portion of them. Found here are 120,000 or so clones, approximately 69% of them singletons; the top ten hold 4%. The sample consisted of PBMCs. The TCR sequence derives from a man aged 40-55 years in good health and CMV-seropositive. The gene calls are TRBV7-2 and TRBJ1-3, with D possibly matching TRBD1 (6 bases). The CDR3 here is CASSYREGNTIYF. DNA of the CDR3: TGTGCCAGCAGCTACAGGGAAGGAAACACCATATATTTT.